One sample yielded the 5 T cell receptor beta chains listed below, sequenced in a study of blood T cell repertoires in COVID-19. Assay used: immunoSEQ multiplex PCR; TCRdb lists only in-frame clones, some missing. This sample has roughly 250,000 clones; around 90% occur once, and the top ten carry around 6.9%. The source material was peripheral blood. Every receptor here comes from a man between 60 and 75 years old who had recovered from COVID-19.

This chain connects TRBV15 to TRBJ2-3; D perhaps matches TRBD1 (7 bases). This CDR3 has 15 amino acids. V gave up 5 bases and J gave up 2 bases, with 14 bases separating them. CDR1 LNHNV and CDR2 YYDKDF come from the germline V gene (reference sequence). CDR3 in amino acids: CATSGGTAFTDTQYF. Here the CDR3 DNA reads TGTGCCACCAGCGGCGGGACAGCTTTCACAGATACGCAGTATTTT.

The CDR3 loop is CASSQPRLSGVTDTQYF. CDR3 coding DNA: TGTGCCAGCAGCCAACCGAGACTCAGCGGGGTAACAGATACGCAGTATTTT. The rearrangement uses TRBV3-1 (or the pseudogene TRBV3-2) and TRBJ2-3; 7 bases are shared with TRBD2. CDR3 length: 17 amino acids. The junction had 11 bases not matched to a gene; V was cut back by 2 bases and J by 3 bases. In germline, CDR1 is LGHDT, CDR2 YNNKEL (reference sequence).

The chain recombines TRBV4-1 with TRBJ1-2; 8 bases are a match to TRBD1. Trimming cost V 2 bases and J 3 bases; bases outside gene matches: 2. Germline loops: CDR1 MGHRA, CDR2 YSYEKL. This CDR3 has 14 amino acids. The CDR3 DNA reads TGCGCCAGCAGCCAAATGGACAGGGACTATGGCTACACCTTC. Residues: CASSQMDRDYGYTF.

This clone appeared a single time. The genes are TRBV7-9 and TRBJ2-1; perhaps TRBD2 as D (7 bases). The CDR3 covers 14 residues. Germline lookup yields CDR1 SEHNR and CDR2 FQNEAQ (reference sequence). V was pared by 0 bases and J by 7 bases, with 10 bases between. CDR3 nucleotides: TGTGCCAGCAGCTTAGCAGGGGGGGTTAATGAGCAGTTCTTC. Residues: CASSLAGGVNEQFF.

This chain connects TRBV10-3 to TRBJ1-2; D possibly corresponds to TRBD1 (6 bases). This CDR3 is built from 14 residues. CDR1 and CDR2 (germline): ENHRY, SYGVKD. Between the trimmed V and J ends, which lost 6 bases and 0 bases, there was a span of 11 bases. The DNA of the CDR3 is TGTGCCATCAGCGCAACAGGGACTAACTATGGCTACACCTTC. Its translation: CAISATGTNYGYTF.